The present T cell receptor beta chain was sequenced within a study of control samples from healthy donors and cancer patients. Only in-frame clones appear in the TCRdb table, and some are missing; sequencing was by immunoSEQ multiplex PCR. The sample yields 100,000 to 150,000 clones, about 90% seen once. This TCR derives from a man aged 18 to 35 in good health. Sequenced: blood.

This chain's CDR3 is CASSQVPGRAYNEQFF. The CDR3, as DNA: TGTGCCAGCAGCCAAGTTCCCGGGAGGGCCTACAATGAGCAGTTCTTC. The chain uses TRBV14 and TRBJ2-1; TRBD2 matches 8 bases. The V gene's germline CDR1 is SGHDN and CDR2 FVKESK. V shed 1 base, J shed 2 bases, and the junction held 4 bases outside the gene matches. The CDR3 has 16 residues.